This T cell receptor (beta chain) emerged from a study of blood T cells in healthy people across ages. Isolation per sample recovered at least 7 million PBMCs. Overall study results and limits: As naive T cell percentage varied, TCR beta diversity correlated strongly with it.

Primers used in a second PCR of about 7 to 11 cycles were a sample-barcoded 5' primer and a J-beta primer mix. TCRdb re-called the 5' RACE reads with MiXCR, one entry per CDR3 protein. The top ten hold over 30% of the sample, which has hundreds of thousands of distinct CDR3 sequences, 58% seen once. Trimming left V 5 bases short and J 7 bases short, with 23 bases between. This CDR3 is 16 amino acids long. CDR1 is SGHTA and CDR2 is FQGNSA in the germline V gene. On this clonotype itself: The antigen remains undetermined.

V gene TRBV7-2 combines with J gene TRBJ1-1; a weak D match, TRBD1 (6 bases). The clonotype originates from a man in his sixties in good health. Input material: blood. The CDR3: CASSRTISQGSSEAFF. The CDR3 DNA is TGTGCCAGCAGCCGGACCATCTCACAGGGTTCGAGTGAAGCTTTCTTT.